Listed below are T cell receptor beta chains from one sample, sequenced in a study of blood T cell repertoires in COVID-19. TCRdb keeps only in-frame clones here, not all; method: immunoSEQ multiplex PCR. Counted here are 140,000 to 150,000 clones, nearly 85% occurring once; the ten biggest clones make up approximately 40%. The sample was peripheral blood. These receptors originate from a human donor in a cohort sampled during active COVID-19. The CDR3 runs from the conserved cysteine through the conserved F or W.

v_call: TRBV9; j_call: TRBJ2-1; cdr3_aa: CASSIAPAGDAYNEQFF
v_call: TRBV10-2; j_call: TRBJ1-5; cdr3_aa: CASSFEEGQPQHF
v_call: TRBV7-2; j_call: TRBJ2-1; cdr3_aa: CASSSRLAGTEVQFF
v_call: TRBV28; j_call: TRBJ2-7; cdr3_aa: CASRGQGARYEQYF
v_call: TRBV18; j_call: TRBJ2-3; cdr3_aa: CASSQTSGNPDTQYF
v_call: TRBV3-1/TRBV3-2; j_call: TRBJ1-2; cdr3_aa: CASSQGRGGYTF
v_call: TRBV7-2; j_call: TRBJ2-4; cdr3_aa: CASSLDRGKNIQYF
v_call: TRBV12-3/TRBV12-4; j_call: TRBJ1-3; cdr3_aa: CASSFFEGNTIYF
v_call: TRBV7-9; j_call: TRBJ2-5; cdr3_aa: CASSEGGFPETQYF
v_call: TRBV27; j_call: TRBJ2-7; cdr3_aa: CASSLQQPPTYEQYF
v_call: TRBV3-1/TRBV3-2; j_call: TRBJ2-1; cdr3_aa: CASGTSGRLIRNEQFF
v_call: TRBV25-1; j_call: TRBJ2-1; cdr3_aa: CASSSTSGGVYEQFF
v_call: TRBV7-3; j_call: TRBJ2-7; cdr3_aa: CASSLKGQGSEQYF
v_call: TRBV7-2; j_call: TRBJ2-1; cdr3_aa: CASSQKSGVERIF
v_call: TRBV20-1; j_call: TRBJ2-1; cdr3_aa: CSASPSGSYNEQFF
v_call: TRBV7-2; j_call: TRBJ1-5; cdr3_aa: CASSLSSGGNQPQHF
v_call: TRBV15; j_call: TRBJ2-1; cdr3_aa: CATSRDETGIEQFF
v_call: TRBV15; j_call: TRBJ1-2; cdr3_aa: CATSRGSKVGYTF
v_call: TRBV7-9; j_call: TRBJ2-1; cdr3_aa: CASVDRAGSYNEQFF
v_call: TRBV6-5; j_call: TRBJ1-2; cdr3_aa: CASRGDSNYGYTF
v_call: TRBV5-1; j_call: TRBJ1-3; cdr3_aa: CASRIDRGGNTIYF
v_call: TRBV6-5; j_call: NA; cdr3_aa: CASSLGQGGSYEQYF
v_call: TRBV19; j_call: TRBJ1-3; cdr3_aa: CASTRQNGNTIYF
v_call: TRBV3-1/TRBV3-2; j_call: TRBJ2-3; cdr3_aa: CASSQGASGETDTQYF
v_call: TRBV10-3; j_call: TRBJ1-1; cdr3_aa: CASGTGTPYTEAFF
v_call: TRBV2; j_call: TRBJ1-5; cdr3_aa: CASSDSGGWEPQHF
v_call: TRBV7-3; j_call: TRBJ2-1; cdr3_aa: CASSAYVASFQFF
v_call: TRBV3-1/TRBV3-2; j_call: TRBJ1-1; cdr3_aa: CASSQATGRTVDTEAFF
v_call: TRBV25-1; j_call: TRBJ1-1; cdr3_aa: CASSRDTPLNTEAFF
v_call: TRBV5-1; j_call: TRBJ1-1; cdr3_aa: CASSLAGQRNTEAFF
v_call: TRBV24-1; j_call: TRBJ2-1; cdr3_aa: CATSDFQGGDEQFF
v_call: TRBV30; j_call: TRBJ2-4; cdr3_aa: CAWTPGQGGPIAKNIQYF
v_call: TRBV9; j_call: TRBJ2-1; cdr3_aa: CASSVSGSVANEQFF
v_call: TRBV28; j_call: TRBJ1-1; cdr3_aa: CASSLRPGGTEAFF
v_call: TRBV9; j_call: TRBJ1-1; cdr3_aa: CASSVNSYTEAFF
v_call: TRBV11-1; j_call: TRBJ1-1; cdr3_aa: CASSLAGGSTEAFF
v_call: TRBV2; j_call: TRBJ2-1; cdr3_aa: CASSVELRAEQFF
v_call: TRBV19; j_call: TRBJ1-2; cdr3_aa: CASSIGLGDSWGYTF
v_call: TRBV13; j_call: TRBJ2-2; cdr3_aa: CASSSRGTSMLTGELFF
v_call: TRBV11-2; j_call: TRBJ2-6; cdr3_aa: CASSRGIGANVLTF
v_call: TRBV6-5; j_call: TRBJ2-2; cdr3_aa: CATHQGIAGELFF
v_call: TRBV12-5; j_call: TRBJ1-1; cdr3_aa: CASGFLGGNTEAFF
v_call: TRBV29-1; j_call: TRBJ2-1; cdr3_aa: CSLPQGGDPSREQFF
v_call: TRBV20-1; j_call: TRBJ1-2; cdr3_aa: CSASYGYTF
v_call: TRBV11-3; j_call: TRBJ1-1; cdr3_aa: CASSLGGAGTEAFF
v_call: TRBV4-1; j_call: TRBJ2-5; cdr3_aa: CASSQEGQRGGETQYF
v_call: TRBV10-3; j_call: TRBJ2-1; cdr3_aa: CAISTFRGQGDHEQFF
v_call: TRBV6-5; j_call: TRBJ1-4; cdr3_aa: CASRDRGWGEKLFF
v_call: TRBV6-5; j_call: TRBJ2-7; cdr3_aa: CASSFRAGTYEQYF
v_call: TRBV9; j_call: TRBJ2-1; cdr3_aa: CASSVESYNEQFF
v_call: TRBV10-3; j_call: TRBJ2-4; cdr3_aa: CAISESGQGANIQYF
v_call: TRBV11-2; j_call: TRBJ2-2; cdr3_aa: CASSHQGRELFF
v_call: TRBV11-3; j_call: TRBJ1-4; cdr3_aa: CASSLIGNEKLFF
v_call: TRBV19; j_call: TRBJ1-1; cdr3_aa: CASSEGRPRTEAFF
v_call: TRBV5-1; j_call: TRBJ1-2; cdr3_aa: CASSWDRTPNYGYTF
v_call: TRBV27; j_call: TRBJ2-2; cdr3_aa: CASRVRDRASGELFF
v_call: TRBV7-2; j_call: TRBJ2-5; cdr3_aa: CASSLTSGALQETQYF
v_call: TRBV19; j_call: TRBJ1-1; cdr3_aa: CASSTKTNALNTEAFF
v_call: TRBV11-2; j_call: TRBJ1-4; cdr3_aa: CASSFRETTFREKLFF
v_call: TRBV5-4; j_call: TRBJ2-3; cdr3_aa: CASSLGPWETDTQYF